This is a list of T cell receptor beta chains from one sample in a study of T cells in Graves' hyperthyroidism and ophthalmopathy. MiXCR was run by TCRdb on the multiplex PCR reads, yielding one entry per CDR3 protein. The sample lists a few hundred thousand distinct CDR3 sequences, more than 15% occurring once. Sequences were obtained from blood. These receptors originate from a woman aged 40 to 50 with Graves' ophthalmopathy. CDR3s include the opening cysteine and the closing phenylalanine or tryptophan. Fields, in order: J gene, clone size, D gene, V gene, CDR3 protein, CDR3 DNA. The D gene is left open where the match is weak. Only part of the rows carry a size: once, few, many, or a class if the clone is expanded.

>TRBJ1-1|many|NA|TRBV11-1
CASSFLGGQPLNTEAFF
TGTGCCAGCAGCTTTCTGGGGGGACAACCCCTGAACACTGAAGCTTTCTTT
>TRBJ2-1|few|NA|TRBV5-1
CASSLVVNEQFF
TGCGCCAGCAGCTTGGTAGTCAATGAGCAGTTCTTC
>TRBJ2-3|many|NA|TRBV30
CAWSVLQVQSDTQYF
TGTGCCTGGAGTGTACTACAGGTCCAGTCAGATACGCAGTATTTT
>TRBJ2-5|many|NA|TRBV6-2/TRBV6-3
CASSYVGGPAETQYF
TGTGCCAGCAGTTACGTGGGGGGGCCGGCAGAGACCCAGTACTTC
>TRBJ2-3|many|NA|TRBV20-1
CSARDQGGSTDTQYF
TGCAGTGCTAGAGATCAGGGGGGCTCCACAGATACGCAGTATTTT
>TRBJ2-5|many|TRBD2|TRBV6-1
CASSEGTSGAQETQYF
TGTGCCAGCAGCGAGGGGACTAGCGGGGCCCAAGAGACCCAGTACTTC
>TRBJ1-2|few|NA|TRBV5-1
CASSLARWDAGYTF
TGCGCCAGCAGCTTGGCCAGGTGGGATGCTGGCTACACCTTC
>TRBJ2-1|NA|NA|TRBV12-3/TRBV12-4
CASSIRDSSSYNEQFF
TGTGCCAGCAGTATCAGGGACTCCAGCTCCTACAATGAGCAGTTCTTC
>TRBJ2-2|few|NA|TRBV20-1
CSAIRDSAGELFF
TGCAGTGCTATCCGGGACTCGGCCGGGGAGCTGTTTTTT
>TRBJ2-2|many|TRBD2|TRBV27
CASSPGLGTGELFF
TGTGCCAGCAGCCCGGGACTAGGTACCGGGGAGCTGTTTTTT
>TRBJ2-7|many|NA|TRBV7-8
CASGAEYEQYF
TGTGCCAGCGGGGCGGAGTACGAGCAGTACTTC
>TRBJ2-5|many|TRBD2|TRBV18
CASSPGGAIVMETQYF
TGTGCCAGCTCACCCGGGGGGGCCATTGTTATGGAGACCCAGTACTTC
>TRBJ2-1|many|TRBD2|TRBV3-1
CASRATSGSNEQFF
TGTGCCAGCAGGGCGACTAGCGGGAGCAATGAGCAGTTCTTC
>TRBJ1-1|few|TRBD1|TRBV5-1
CASSYMSRGLVEAFF
TGCGCCAGCAGCTACATGAGCAGGGGGCTGGTTGAAGCTTTCTTT
>TRBJ2-3|many|TRBD2|TRBV29-1
CSVVRTRTSGSLDTQYF
TGCAGCGTTGTCCGCACTAGGACTAGCGGGAGTTTAGATACGCAGTATTTT
>TRBJ2-7|NA|NA|TRBV10-3
CAISESPGRGEQYF
TGTGCCATCAGTGAGTCGCCAGGGAGAGGCGAGCAGTACTTC
>TRBJ2-7|many|NA|TRBV28
CASSSESYEQYF
TGTGCCAGCTCGAGCGAGAGCTACGAGCAGTACTTC
>TRBJ1-1|NA|TRBD1|TRBV20-1
CSARNDGEGANTEAFF
TGCAGTGCCCGAAACGATGGGGAGGGGGCGAACACTGAAGCTTTCTTT
>TRBJ1-2|many|TRBD1|TRBV5-1
CASSIPPDRVTF
TGCGCCAGCAGCATACCGCCGGACAGGGTGACCTTC
>TRBJ2-3|many|NA|TRBV7-9
CASSQITGGRKSTDTQYF
TGTGCCAGCAGCCAGATTACTGGAGGGAGGAAGAGCACAGATACGCAGTATTTT
>TRBJ2-7|many|TRBD1|TRBV6-1
CASSWGQGTTYEQYF
TGTGCCAGCAGTTGGGGACAGGGGACAACCTACGAGCAGTACTTC
>TRBJ2-3|many|NA|TRBV3-1
CASSQDLGLPRGDTQYF
TGTGCCAGCAGCCAAGACCTCGGACTACCTAGGGGAGATACGCAGTATTTT
>TRBJ2-1|many|NA|TRBV20-1
CSARLAENEQFF
TGCAGTGCTAGGTTGGCTGAAAATGAGCAGTTCTTC
>TRBJ2-1|many|NA|TRBV20-1
CSASRLYNEQFF
TGCAGTGCTAGTCGCCTTTACAATGAGCAGTTCTTC
>TRBJ1-5|NA|NA|TRBV12-3/TRBV12-4
CASGLGGTSQPQHF
TGTGCCAGCGGATTGGGGGGGACTAGTCAGCCCCAGCATTTT
>TRBJ2-1|many|TRBD1|TRBV11-2
CASTKTGGRNEQFF
TGTGCCAGCACCAAGACAGGGGGCAGGAATGAGCAGTTCTTC
>TRBJ1-1|NA|NA|TRBV5-1
CASSSEGITFF
TGCGCCAGCAGCTCCGAGGGGATCACCTTCTTT
>TRBJ2-1|few|NA|TRBV7-6
CASSPRGTPGEQFF
TGTGCCAGCAGCCCTCGCGGGACCCCGGGGGAGCAGTTCTTC
>TRBJ1-1|few|TRBD1|TRBV7-3
CASSLNPGGEAFF
TGTGCCAGCAGCTTAAATCCAGGGGGAGAAGCTTTCTTT
>TRBJ1-5|NA|NA|TRBV19
CASSSGDTRNQPQHF
TGTGCCAGTAGCAGCGGGGACACCCGCAATCAGCCCCAGCATTTT
>TRBJ2-7|NA|NA|TRBV30
CAWSDPGHYYEQYF
TGTGCCTGGAGCGACCCGGGACACTACTACGAGCAGTACTTC
>TRBJ2-1|many|TRBD1|TRBV20-1
CSARDGTGVHEQFF
TGCAGTGCTAGAGATGGTACAGGGGTCCATGAGCAGTTCTTC
>TRBJ2-5|many|TRBD1|TRBV18
CASSTKSGTGAYQETQYF
TGTGCCAGCTCAACAAAGTCCGGGACAGGGGCGTACCAAGAGACCCAGTACTTC
>TRBJ2-1|many|TRBD2|TRBV12-3/TRBV12-4
CASSRTSGGNEQFF
TGTGCCAGCAGCCGGACTAGCGGCGGCAATGAGCAGTTCTTC
>TRBJ1-2|once|NA|TRBV12-3/TRBV12-4
CASSFSRKYGYTF
TGTGCCAGCAGTTTTTCCCGAAAGTATGGCTACACCTTC
>TRBJ1-1|many|NA|TRBV5-1
CASTRGQNTEAFF
TGCGCCAGCACCCGGGGACAGAACACTGAAGCTTTCTTT
>TRBJ2-1|many|NA|TRBV2
CASSPWRGTYNEQFF
TGTGCCAGCAGTCCCTGGCGGGGAACCTACAATGAGCAGTTCTTC